This TCR beta chain was documented in a study of blood T cell repertoires in COVID-19. Study as a whole: Samples taken during acute and convalescent COVID-19 were collected in the United States, Italy and Spain. In each case, the material was cDNA or gDNA derived from T cells, B-cell-depleted T cells, or PBMCs.

The V gene end was trimmed by 3 bases and the J gene end by 0 bases; junction bases not matched to a gene: 8. Germline V CDR1 and CDR2: SGDLS, YYNGEE. The CDR3 consists of 16 residues. Under the authors' procedure: Using reference gene primer amplification, nucleated cell counts were estimated. The method was immunoSEQ multiplex PCR; TCRdb's version includes in-frame clones alone and lacks a portion of them. V, J and clone size are taken as reported in that table, and D and trimming were inferred from the DNA itself. The sample holds a few hundred thousand clones; approximately 88% are singletons and the top ten take 10% to 13%. Seattle's enrolled individuals joined amid active infection and were then monitored longitudinally.

The sequence was obtained from an older woman with COVID-19, enrolled during active disease. Sequencing was done on a sample of peripheral blood. The chain couples TRBV9 to TRBJ1-2, with 7 nucleotides matching TRBD1. The DNA of the CDR3 is TGTGCCAGCAGCGCCTCGGACAGGCCCCCTAACTATGGCTACACCTTC. The encoded protein is CASSASDRPPNYGYTF.